The 29 T cell receptor beta chains reported below all come from one sample, sequenced in a study of neurological immune-mediated disorders (dated by TCRdb to about 2019). The library came from 5' RACE. The instrument was an Illumina HiSeq 2500. TCRdb redid the processing of the public reads, applying fastp at Q25 and MiXCR, and retained in-frame beta chains. Each record represents a unique CDR3 protein, reported with the most common genes and DNA among its rows. This sample comprises 15,000 to 20,000 distinct CDR3 sequences, over 8.5% of them detected only once. Over 25% of the sample rests with the top ten. Sequencing was done on a sample of CD8+ T cells from blood. The receptors stem from a woman aged 45-65 years in good health.

This clonotype was seen many times. J is TRBJ2-7 and V is TRBV7-9; D possibly corresponds to TRBD1 (5 bases). Trimming shortened V by 5 bases and J by 6 bases, and 8 bases separated the two germline ends. CDR1 SEHNR and CDR2 FQNEAQ come from the germline V gene (reference sequence). The CDR3 runs 11 residues. CDR3: CASSHQGEQYF. Here the CDR3 DNA reads TGTGCCAGCAGCCACCAGGGCGAGCAGTACTTC.

With regard to this clonotype: This may come from a read error, since a much larger clone is one base off. The chain couples TRBV29-1 to TRBJ1-1; no firm D call. The V gene's germline CDR1 is SQVTM and CDR2 ANQGSEA. The V gene lost 7 bases and the J gene lost 8 bases, with 11 bases spanning the gap. This CDR3 has 10 residues. CDR3 in amino acids: CSAVGSEAFF. The CDR3 nucleotides read TGCAGCGCTGTAGGGTCAGAAGCTTTCTTT.

This rearrangement joins TRBV7-8 to TRBJ2-3; D remains ambiguous. There are 13 residues in the CDR3. V dropped 2 bases and J dropped 11 bases, with 14 bases sitting between them. Germline assignment: CDR1 SGHVS and CDR2 FQNEAQ. The CDR3 here is CASSLLNYYEQYF. CDR3 nucleotides: TGTGCCAGCAGCTTATTAAACTATTATGAGCAGTATTTT.

The chain carries TRBV10-3 and TRBJ2-3; TRBD2 is a possible D gene (6 bases). V was cut by 6 bases and J by 7 bases, with 8 bases left in between. Germline-derived CDR1 and CDR2 are ENHRY and SYGVKD. This CDR3 is built from 11 residues. The CDR3 sequence is CAISGGHTQYF. In nucleotides, the CDR3 is TGTGCCATCAGCGGGGGACATACGCAGTATTTT.

The table lists this clonotype with many counts. The V call is TRBV11-2, the J call TRBJ2-5, with D unresolved. The CDR3 is 12 residues long. Germline V lookup: CDR1 SGHAT, CDR2 FQNNGV. V lost 0 bases and J 5 bases, leaving 4 bases between the germline ends. CDR3 sequence reads: CASSLDRETQYF. In DNA, the CDR3 is TGTGCCAGCAGCTTAGATCGGGAGACCCAGTACTTC.

The sample holds many counts of this clonotype. The chain links TRBV20-1 to TRBJ2-1, with a tentative D call TRBD1 (5 bases). Trimming removed 0 bases at V and 8 bases at J, with 17 bases between. CDR1 and CDR2 (germline): DFQATT, SNEGSKA (reference sequence). The CDR3 length is 15 residues. The CDR3 region is CSARDPAGHQDEQFF. In DNA, the CDR3 is TGCAGTGCTAGAGATCCCGCAGGACATCAGGATGAGCAGTTCTTC.

This clonotype was found many times. The chain joins TRBV6-2 or TRBV6-3 to TRBJ2-2, with a tentative D call TRBD1 (5 bases). Trimming left V 5 bases short and J 2 bases short, with 12 bases between. This CDR3 comprises 15 residues. Germline assignment: CDR1 MNHEY and CDR2 SVGEGT. The CDR3 bases are TGTGCCAGCAGTGACTTGACAGTTAACACCGGGGAGCTGTTTTTT. Translated: CASSDLTVNTGELFF.

This clonotype was counted at least ten times. The genes are TRBV3-1 and TRBJ1-5; tentative D call: TRBD1 (6 bases). CDR1 LGHDT and CDR2 YNNKEL come from the germline V gene (reference sequence). The CDR3 has 16 residues. V lost 0 bases, J lost 4 bases, and 13 bases lay in between. The CDR3 DNA reads TGTGCCAGCAGCCAAGAACCACCGACAGGAAATCAGCCCCAGCATTTT. Translating gives CASSQEPPTGNQPQHF.

This clonotype was counted ten times or more. CDR3 bases: TGCAGTGCTACTACTAGCGGGGTTACCTACGAGCAGTACTTC. This codes for CSATTSGVTYEQYF. This rearrangement joins TRBV20-1 to TRBJ2-7; TRBD2 matches at 10 bases. The CDR3 runs to 14 residues. J gave up 2 bases and V 4 bases, and 5 bases lay outside the gene matches. CDR1 is DFQATT, CDR2 SNEGSKA, per germline (reference sequence).

This clonotype was recorded many times. This chain uses TRBV10-2 with TRBJ2-3, with TRBD2 matching 12 bases. CDR3 length: 16 residues. With 7 bases clipped from V and 4 bases from J, the junction kept 9 bases outside the gene matches. Germline V gene data show CDR1 as WSHSY and CDR2 as SAAADI. CDR3 protein: CASTPGLAGGADTQYF. As DNA, the CDR3 is TGCGCCAGCACTCCTGGGCTAGCGGGAGGGGCAGATACGCAGTATTTT.

As regards this clonotype: This may arise from a read error, as a much more abundant clone is one base away. The chain employs TRBV6-6 and TRBJ1-1; D possibly corresponds to TRBD1 (6 bases). The V end lost 6 bases, the J end lost 7 bases, and 12 bases lay between the germline ends. The germline CDR1 and CDR2 sequences are MNHNY and SVGAGI (reference sequence). The CDR3 extends over 12 amino acids. The CDR3, as DNA: TGTGCCAGCAGCACAGGGACACTTGAAGCTTTCTTT. Encoded protein: CASSTGTLEAFF.

This clonotype was recorded at least ten times. The chain has TRBV7-8 and TRBJ2-1; D possibly corresponds to TRBD1 (5 bases). The ends were cut back, 2 bases at V and 6 bases at J, with 14 bases in the middle. The length of the CDR3 is 15 residues. Germline CDR1 and CDR2: SGHVS and FQNEAQ. CDR3 sequence (DNA): TGTGCCAGCAGCTTAAGTAGGGGCATATTCAATGAGCAGTTCTTC. Protein product: CASSLSRGIFNEQFF.

This clonotype has ten or more counts. This chain links TRBV28 with TRBJ2-4, with D perhaps TRBD2 (6 bases). This CDR3 is 11 amino acids long. V shed 10 bases and J shed 6 bases, with 10 bases lying between them. Germline V lookup: CDR1 MDHEN, CDR2 SYDVKM. The CDR3 loop reads CAIRRGNIQYF. The CDR3 nucleotides are TGTGCCATCAGGAGGGGAAACATTCAGTACTTC. The full variable domain, rest sourced from reference TRBV28 and TRBJ2-4, is DVKVTQSSRYLVKRTGEKVFLECVQDMDHENMFWYRQDPGLGLRLIYFSYDVKMKEKGDIPEGYSVSREKKERFSLILESASTNQTSMYLCAIRRGNIQYFGAGTRLSVL.

The chain has TRBV28 and TRBJ2-7; no clear D. The CDR3 length is 13 residues. Germline V gene data show CDR1 as MDHEN and CDR2 as SYDVKM. CDR3 in DNA: TGTGTGAGTCAGGTGGGGTGGCTATACGAGCAGTACTTC. It yields the protein CVSQVGWLYEQYF.

This clonotype appeared a few times. This chain links TRBV18 with TRBJ2-2; no clear D. The V gene's germline CDR1 is KGHSH and CDR2 LQKENI. The CDR3 has 13 residues. Trimming removed 0 bases from V and 4 bases from J, with 3 bases in between. The CDR3 here is CASSPPFTGELFF. The CDR3 DNA is TGTGCCAGCTCACCACCCTTCACCGGGGAGCTGTTTTTT.

This clonotype is categorized as medium-sized. One end of the junction is discordant with germline, which a read error may explain. The chain combines TRBV19 with TRBJ2-7, with TRBD2 matching over 9 bases. The germline CDR1 and CDR2 sequences are LNHDA and SQIVND (reference sequence). The CDR3 contains 14 residues. Written as DNA, the CDR3 is TGTGCCAGTAGTATCCTAGCGGGACCTCGGAGCTTAACCTTC. Its protein product is CASSILAGPRSLTF.

The chain carries TRBV20-1 and TRBJ2-2, with TRBD2 matching over 8 bases. The CDR3 has 13 residues. Germline lookup yields CDR1 DFQATT and CDR2 SNEGSKA (reference sequence). The V and J ends lost 7 bases and 6 bases, in that order; junction bases with no gene match: 7. As DNA, the CDR3 is TGCAGTGGGCGGGAGGCCGGGGCCGGGGAGCTGTTTTTT. It translates to CSGREAGAGELFF.

Many counts were recorded for this clonotype. V is TRBV29-1 and J is TRBJ2-7; 8 nucleotides agree with TRBD1. The ends lost 7 bases at V and 6 bases at J; junction bases unmatched: 11. Germline CDR1 is SQVTM and CDR2 is ANQGSEA. This CDR3 contains 13 residues. The CDR3 here is CSATRQGLGEQYF. CDR3 nucleotide sequence: TGCAGCGCCACCCGACAGGGGCTGGGCGAGCAGTACTTC.

At least ten counts were recorded for this clonotype. The rearrangement joins TRBV27 to TRBJ1-2, with 7 bases identical to TRBD1. The length of the CDR3 is 13 residues. Per germline, CDR1 MNHEY and CDR2 SMNVEV (reference sequence). The V and J ends lost 6 bases and 6 bases, in that order; junction bases with no gene match: 7. CDR3 protein: CASRDREKDGYTF. In DNA, the CDR3 is TGTGCCAGCAGAGACAGGGAGAAGGATGGCTACACCTTC.

This clonotype has ten or more counts. The gene calls are TRBV7-9 and TRBJ2-7; possibly TRBD1 for D (6 bases). Germline V gene lookup returns CDR1 SEHNR and CDR2 FQNEAQ (reference sequence). Between the trimmed V and J ends, which lost 1 base and 6 bases, there was a span of 16 bases. This CDR3 contains 15 residues. CDR3 DNA: TGTGCCAGCAGCTTAGGACAGGCCCCTGAGCGCGAGCAGTACTTC. This encodes CASSLGQAPEREQYF. The variable domain in full, with the rest retrieved from reference TRBV7-9 and TRBJ2-7, is DTGVSQNPRHKITKRGQNVTFRCDPISEHNRLYWYRQTLGQGPEFLTYFQNEAQLEKSRLLSDRFSAERPKGSFSTLEIQRTEQGDSAMYLCASSLGQAPEREQYFGPGTRLTVT.

This clonotype was seen many times. V and J are TRBV6-6 and TRBJ2-2, with D uncertain. Germline CDR1 and CDR2: MNHNY and SVGAGI (reference sequence). Trimming stripped 5 bases from V and 1 base from J, with 14 bases between. The CDR3 totals 16 residues. CDR3 nucleotides: TGTGCCAGCAGTGGTTCGGTCTGGGGGAACACCGGGGAGCTGTTTTTT. Translating it yields CASSGSVWGNTGELFF.

This clonotype was detected many times. The rearrangement joins TRBV2 to TRBJ2-7, with unresolved D. V was pared by 5 bases and J by 7 bases, with 12 bases between. Per the germline V gene, CDR1 is SNHLY and CDR2 is FYNNEI. This CDR3 region has 12 residues. CDR3 DNA sequence: TGTGCCAGCAGTCCCGACTCCGCAGAGCAGTACTTC. Protein: CASSPDSAEQYF.

This clonotype was observed many times. V is TRBV18 and J is TRBJ2-3; tentatively, D is TRBD1 (6 bases). This CDR3 region has 17 residues. Trimming shortened V by 3 bases and J by 0 bases, and 16 bases separated the two germline ends. Germline values: CDR1 KGHSH, CDR2 LQKENI. The CDR3 loop is CASSPLQGFSSTDTQYF. Here the CDR3 DNA reads TGTGCCAGCTCACCGCTCCAGGGGTTCTCTAGCACAGATACGCAGTATTTT.

The chain carries TRBV15 and TRBJ1-2; D is possibly TRBD1 (5 bases). This CDR3 comprises 14 residues. V was cut by 0 bases and J by 3 bases, with 8 bases left in between. Per germline, CDR1 LNHNV and CDR2 YYDKDF (reference sequence). CDR3 sequence: CATSRDRGDYGYTF. The CDR3 nucleotides are TGTGCCACCAGCAGAGATCGAGGGGACTATGGCTACACCTTC.

This clonotype was picked up many times. V and J are TRBV27 and TRBJ2-7; D call uncertain. The germline V gene encodes CDR1 MNHEY and CDR2 SMNVEV (reference sequence). V was cut by 1 base and J by 6 bases, with 13 bases left in between. The CDR3 length is 14 residues. This CDR3 reads CASSLFQASPEQYF. Here the CDR3 DNA reads TGTGCCAGCAGTTTATTCCAGGCCTCCCCCGAGCAGTACTTC.

This clonotype was picked up many times. The chain has TRBV28 and TRBJ1-1; D is unresolved. Germline CDR1 reads MDHEN; CDR2 reads SYDVKM. The CDR3 is 14 residues long. Trimming took off 2 bases at V and 1 base at J, with 8 bases between the two ends. The CDR3 protein is CASSLIPKNTEAFF. In DNA, the CDR3 is TGTGCCAGCAGTTTAATCCCGAAGAACACTGAAGCTTTCTTT. The full variable domain, rest sourced from reference TRBV28 and TRBJ1-1, is DVKVTQSSRYLVKRTGEKVFLECVQDMDHENMFWYRQDPGLGLRLIYFSYDVKMKEKGDIPEGYSVSREKKERFSLILESASTNQTSMYLCASSLIPKNTEAFFGQGTRLTVV.

This clonotype was detected a few times. The J gene is TRBJ1-5, the V gene TRBV7-8, with D unresolved. Deletions cut 3 bases from V and 3 bases from J, with 9 bases between. Germline CDR1 is SGHVS and CDR2 is FQNEAQ. The CDR3 totals 14 residues. CDR3 protein: CASSFAQANQPQHF. For the CDR3, the DNA is TGTGCCAGCAGCTTTGCGCAGGCCAATCAGCCCCAGCATTTT.

This clonotype appeared many times. The J gene is TRBJ2-7, the V gene TRBV28; D not resolved. Trimming left V 5 bases short and J 3 bases short, with 8 bases between. This CDR3 contains 12 residues. In germline, CDR1 is MDHEN, CDR2 SYDVKM. This chain's CDR3 is CASSTANYEQYF. CDR3 bases: TGTGCCAGCAGTACGGCGAACTACGAGCAGTACTTC.

This clonotype was detected many times. The chain combines TRBV20-1 with TRBJ1-1, with D possibly matching TRBD1 (6 bases). V lost 0 bases and J 4 bases, leaving 15 bases between the germline ends. Germline V gene lookup returns CDR1 DFQATT and CDR2 SNEGSKA (reference sequence). This CDR3 is built from 15 residues. CDR3 in amino acids: CSARESPGAVTEAFF. CDR3 bases: TGCAGTGCTAGAGAAAGCCCGGGGGCGGTCACTGAAGCTTTCTTT.